A single sample gave rise to the 8 T cell receptor beta chains below, sequenced in a study of cytomegalovirus exposure and HLA in healthy donors. Primers included in the PCR were 60 Vbeta and 13 Jbeta primers. Method: immunoSEQ multiplex PCR; TCRdb's copy keeps in-frame clones and lacks some. Of about 200,000 clones in the sample, around 77% were seen once. The sequencing sample was made of PBMCs. The source is a woman aged 25 to 39 in good health and CMV-seronegative.

The rearrangement joins TRBV29-1 to TRBJ2-7, with D possibly being TRBD1 (6 bases). CDR3 length: 14 residues. Germline CDR1 is SQVTM and CDR2 is ANQGSEA. Trimming stripped 1 base from V and 3 bases from J, with 13 bases between. CDR3 loop: CSVEVGQRYYEQYF. Written as DNA, the CDR3 is TGCAGCGTTGAAGTTGGACAGAGATACTACGAGCAGTACTTC.

This clone appeared a single time. In DNA form, the CDR3 reads TGTGCCAGTAGTATAGCAGGACATCTTAATGAAAAACTGTTTTTT. Amino acid sequence: CASSIAGHLNEKLFF. V gene TRBV19 combines with J gene TRBJ1-4, with D possibly matching TRBD1 (5 bases). The V gene lost 1 base and the J gene lost 4 bases, with 10 bases spanning the gap. From germline, CDR1 is LNHDA and CDR2 SQIVND (reference sequence). The CDR3 is 15 amino acids.

This clone appeared a single time. The V call is TRBV6-1, the J call TRBJ2-5; 9 bases agree with TRBD2. This CDR3 spans 15 amino acids. Unmatched junction bases numbered 9, after V lost 8 bases and J lost 2 bases. The germline V gene has CDR1 MNHNS and CDR2 SASEGT. CDR3 in DNA: TGTGCCAGCCCCGAGACGGCGGGGGGGCAAGAGACCCAGTACTTC. Its protein product is CASPETAGGQETQYF.

With regard to this clone: A junction boundary mismatches the germline segment, possibly from a read error. The chain carries TRBV9 and TRBJ1-2; 7 bases match TRBD1. Looked up from germline, CDR1 is SGDLS and CDR2 is YYNGEE. The CDR3 is 13 amino acids. This chain's CDR3 is CASSVEGGGGYPF. The CDR3 nucleotides read TGTGCCAGCAGCGTAGAAGGGGGCGGTGGCTACCCCTTC.

The gene calls are TRBV19 and TRBJ2-3; 7 positions agree with TRBD2. Germline CDR1 is LNHDA and CDR2 is SQIVND (reference sequence). V lost 6 bases, J lost 4 bases, and 4 bases stayed unmatched. This CDR3 region has 13 residues. The CDR3 bases are TGTGCCAGTAGGCGGGGGATGGCAGATACGCAGTATTTT. Translating it yields CASRRGMADTQYF.

V is TRBV10-3 and J is TRBJ2-7; the D is unclear. The germline CDR1 and CDR2 sequences are ENHRY and SYGVKD. Between the trimmed V and J ends, which lost 8 bases and 0 bases, there was a span of 5 bases. There are 11 residues in the CDR3. CDR3: CAIGSSYEQYF. The CDR3 DNA reads as TGTGCCATCGGCAGCTCCTACGAGCAGTACTTC.

The chain employs TRBV11-2 and TRBJ1-1; 11 positions match TRBD1. Germline assignment: CDR1 SGHAT and CDR2 FQNNGV. The CDR3 sequence is 15 residues long. V trimming: 4 bases; J trimming: 5 bases; junction bases outside the gene matches: 6. The CDR3, as DNA: TGTGCCAGCAGCTATGGGACAGGGGGATGGACTGAAGCTTTCTTT. It yields the protein CASSYGTGGWTEAFF.

V and J are TRBV28 and TRBJ2-3; D perhaps matches TRBD2 (5 bases). V was cut by 4 bases and J by 1 base, with 21 bases left in between. The germline gives CDR1 MDHEN, CDR2 SYDVKM. The CDR3 contains 18 residues. Here the CDR3 reads CASSSVTSTRGGTDTQYF. The CDR3 DNA reads as TGTGCCAGCAGTTCTGTGACATCCACCCGGGGTGGCACAGATACGCAGTATTTT.